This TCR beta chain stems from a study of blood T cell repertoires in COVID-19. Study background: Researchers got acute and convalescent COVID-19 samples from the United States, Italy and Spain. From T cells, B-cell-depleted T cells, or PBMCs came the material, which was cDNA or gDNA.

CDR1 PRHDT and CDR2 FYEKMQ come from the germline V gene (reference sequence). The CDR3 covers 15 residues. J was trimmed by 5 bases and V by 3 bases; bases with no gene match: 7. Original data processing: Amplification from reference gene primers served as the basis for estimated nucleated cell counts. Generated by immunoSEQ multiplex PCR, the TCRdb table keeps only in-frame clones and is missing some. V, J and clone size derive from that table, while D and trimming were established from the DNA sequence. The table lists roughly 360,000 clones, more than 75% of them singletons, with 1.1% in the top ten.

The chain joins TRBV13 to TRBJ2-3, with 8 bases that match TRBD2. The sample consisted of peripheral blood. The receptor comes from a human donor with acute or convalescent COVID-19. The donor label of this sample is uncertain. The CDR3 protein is CASSFRRGERDTQYF. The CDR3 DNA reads TGTGCCAGCAGCTTTAGGCGGGGGGAACGAGATACGCAGTATTTT.